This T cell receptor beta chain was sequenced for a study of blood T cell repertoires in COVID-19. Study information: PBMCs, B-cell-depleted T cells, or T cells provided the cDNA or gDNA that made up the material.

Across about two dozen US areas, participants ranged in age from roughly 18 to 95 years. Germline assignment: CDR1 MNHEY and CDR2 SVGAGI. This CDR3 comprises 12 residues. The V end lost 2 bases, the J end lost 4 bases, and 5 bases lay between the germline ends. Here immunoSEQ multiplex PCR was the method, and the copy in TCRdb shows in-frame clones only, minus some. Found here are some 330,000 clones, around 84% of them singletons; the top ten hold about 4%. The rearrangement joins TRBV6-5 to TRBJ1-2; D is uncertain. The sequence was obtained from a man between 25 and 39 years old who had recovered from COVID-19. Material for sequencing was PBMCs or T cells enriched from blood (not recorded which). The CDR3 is CASSYGTYGYTF. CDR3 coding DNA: TGTGCCAGCAGTTACGGCACCTATGGCTACACCTTC.